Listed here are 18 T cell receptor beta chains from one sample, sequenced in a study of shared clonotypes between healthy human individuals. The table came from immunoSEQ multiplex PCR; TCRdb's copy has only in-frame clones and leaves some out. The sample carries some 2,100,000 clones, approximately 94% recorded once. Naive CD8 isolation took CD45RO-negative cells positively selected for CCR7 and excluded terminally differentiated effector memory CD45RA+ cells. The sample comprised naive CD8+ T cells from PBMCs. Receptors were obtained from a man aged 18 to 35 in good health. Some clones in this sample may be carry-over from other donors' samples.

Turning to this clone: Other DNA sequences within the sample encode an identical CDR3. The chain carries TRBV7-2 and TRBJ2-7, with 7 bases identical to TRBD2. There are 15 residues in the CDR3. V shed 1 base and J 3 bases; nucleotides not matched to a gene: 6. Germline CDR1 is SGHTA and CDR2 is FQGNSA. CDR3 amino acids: CASSLVGGKSYEQYF. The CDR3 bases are TGTGCCAGCAGCTTAGTGGGAGGGAAAAGCTACGAGCAGTACTTC.

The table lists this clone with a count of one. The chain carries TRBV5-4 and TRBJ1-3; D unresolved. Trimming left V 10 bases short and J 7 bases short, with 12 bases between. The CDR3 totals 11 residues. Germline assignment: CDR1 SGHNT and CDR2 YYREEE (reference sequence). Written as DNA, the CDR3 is TGTGCCTTCTGGCAAGGGAACACCATATATTTT. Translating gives CAFWQGNTIYF. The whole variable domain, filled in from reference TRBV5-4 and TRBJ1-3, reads ETGVTQSPTHLIKTRGQQVTLRCSSQSGHNTVSWYQQALGQGPQFIFQYYREEENGRGNFPPRFSGLQFPNYSSELNVNALELDDSALYLCAFWQGNTIYFGEGSWLTVV.

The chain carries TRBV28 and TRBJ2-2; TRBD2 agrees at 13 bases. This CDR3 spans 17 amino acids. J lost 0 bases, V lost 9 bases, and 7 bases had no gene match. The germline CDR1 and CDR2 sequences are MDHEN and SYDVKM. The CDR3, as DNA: TGTGCCAGTACGGGACTAGCGGGATTGTCGAACACCGGGGAGCTGTTTTTT. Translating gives CASTGLAGLSNTGELFF.

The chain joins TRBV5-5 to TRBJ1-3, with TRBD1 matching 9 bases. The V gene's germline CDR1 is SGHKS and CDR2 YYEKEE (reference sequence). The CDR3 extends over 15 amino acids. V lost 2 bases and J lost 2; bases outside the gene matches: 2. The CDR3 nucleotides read TGTGCCAGCAGCTTACAGGGGGCGCCTGGAAACACCATATATTTT. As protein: CASSLQGAPGNTIYF.

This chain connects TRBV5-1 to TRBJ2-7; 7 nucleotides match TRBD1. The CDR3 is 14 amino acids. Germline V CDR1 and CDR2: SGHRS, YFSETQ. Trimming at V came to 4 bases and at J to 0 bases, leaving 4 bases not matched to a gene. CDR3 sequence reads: CASSPTGASYEQYF. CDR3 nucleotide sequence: TGCGCCAGCAGCCCCACAGGGGCCTCCTACGAGCAGTACTTC.

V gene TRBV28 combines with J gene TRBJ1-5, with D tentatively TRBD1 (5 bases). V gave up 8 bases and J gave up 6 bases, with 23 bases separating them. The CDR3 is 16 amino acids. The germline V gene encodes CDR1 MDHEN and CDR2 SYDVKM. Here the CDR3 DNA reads TGTGCCAGCCTAACCATGACAGTAGGATGGGGTCAGCCCCAGCATTTT. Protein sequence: CASLTMTVGWGQPQHF.

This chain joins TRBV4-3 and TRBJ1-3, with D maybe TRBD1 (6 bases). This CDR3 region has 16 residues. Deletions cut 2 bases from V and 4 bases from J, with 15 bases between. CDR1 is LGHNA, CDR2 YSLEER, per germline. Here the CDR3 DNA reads TGCGCCAGCAGCCAAAAATCGGAGGGGGTCGGAAACACCATATATTTT. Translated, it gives CASSQKSEGVGNTIYF.

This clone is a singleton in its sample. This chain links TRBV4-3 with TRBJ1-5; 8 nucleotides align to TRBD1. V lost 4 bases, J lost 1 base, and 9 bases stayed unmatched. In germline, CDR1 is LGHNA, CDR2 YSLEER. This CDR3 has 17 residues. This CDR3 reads CASSPQGVVSSNQPQHF. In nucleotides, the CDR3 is TGCGCCAGCAGCCCACAGGGGGTTGTGTCAAGCAATCAGCCCCAGCATTTT.

The CDR3 nucleotides read TGTGCCATCAGTGAGTCTTCAGGGAACACTGAAGCTTTCTTT. Translated, it gives CAISESSGNTEAFF. The V and J genes are TRBV10-3 and TRBJ1-1, with D unclear. Germline V gene data show CDR1 as ENHRY and CDR2 as SYGVKD. This CDR3 comprises 14 residues. V lost 0 bases and J lost 1, with 6 bases in between.

Here the CDR3 reads CASSLRVSYNEQFF. The CDR3 bases are TGTGCCAGCAGTTTAAGGGTCAGCTACAATGAGCAGTTCTTC. This rearrangement joins TRBV28 to TRBJ2-1; D not certain. The CDR3 is 14 amino acids. Looked up from germline, CDR1 is MDHEN and CDR2 is SYDVKM. The V end lost 2 bases, the J end lost 3 bases, and 8 bases lay between the germline ends.

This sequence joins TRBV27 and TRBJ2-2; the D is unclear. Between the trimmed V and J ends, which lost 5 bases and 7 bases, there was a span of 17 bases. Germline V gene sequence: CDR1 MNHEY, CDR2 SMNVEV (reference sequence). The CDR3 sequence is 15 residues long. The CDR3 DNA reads TGTGCCAGCAGTCCATCGGACCCTTTTGGCGGGGAGCTGTTTTTT. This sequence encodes CASSPSDPFGGELFF.

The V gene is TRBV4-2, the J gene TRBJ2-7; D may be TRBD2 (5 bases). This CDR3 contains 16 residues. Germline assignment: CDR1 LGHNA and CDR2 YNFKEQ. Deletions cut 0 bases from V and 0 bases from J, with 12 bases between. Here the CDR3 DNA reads TGTGCCAGCAGCCAAGAGGTCGGGGTCCTCTCCTACGAGCAGTACTTC. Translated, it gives CASSQEVGVLSYEQYF.

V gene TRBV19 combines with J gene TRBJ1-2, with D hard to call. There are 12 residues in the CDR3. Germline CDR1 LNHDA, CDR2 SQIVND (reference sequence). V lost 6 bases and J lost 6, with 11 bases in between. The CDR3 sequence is CASSLGSHGYTF. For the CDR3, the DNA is TGTGCCAGTAGCCTGGGGTCACATGGCTACACCTTC.

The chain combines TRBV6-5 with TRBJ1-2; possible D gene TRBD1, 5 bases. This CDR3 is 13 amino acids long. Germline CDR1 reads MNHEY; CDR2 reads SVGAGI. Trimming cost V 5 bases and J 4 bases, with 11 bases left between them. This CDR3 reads CASSPPGAYGYTF. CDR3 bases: TGTGCCAGCAGTCCCCCCGGGGCCTATGGCTACACCTTC.

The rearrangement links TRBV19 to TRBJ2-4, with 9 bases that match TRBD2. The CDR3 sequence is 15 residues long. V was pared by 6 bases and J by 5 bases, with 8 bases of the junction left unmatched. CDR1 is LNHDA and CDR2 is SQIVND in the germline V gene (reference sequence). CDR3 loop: CASRLAGTTQNIQYF. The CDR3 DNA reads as TGTGCCAGTAGACTAGCGGGCACCACGCAAAACATTCAGTACTTC.

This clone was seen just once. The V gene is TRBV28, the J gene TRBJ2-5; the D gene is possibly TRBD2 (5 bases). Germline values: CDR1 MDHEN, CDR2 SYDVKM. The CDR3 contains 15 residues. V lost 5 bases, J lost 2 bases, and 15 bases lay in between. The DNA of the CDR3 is TGTGCCAGCAGTGTAGCGAATCGGGAACAAGAGACCCAGTACTTC. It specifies CASSVANREQETQYF.

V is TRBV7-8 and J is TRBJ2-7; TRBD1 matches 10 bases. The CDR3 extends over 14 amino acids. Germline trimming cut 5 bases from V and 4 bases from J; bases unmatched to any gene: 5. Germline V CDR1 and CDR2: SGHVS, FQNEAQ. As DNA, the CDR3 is TGTGCCAGCAGCGGCGGACAGGGGGGTTACGAGCAGTACTTC. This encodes CASSGGQGGYEQYF.

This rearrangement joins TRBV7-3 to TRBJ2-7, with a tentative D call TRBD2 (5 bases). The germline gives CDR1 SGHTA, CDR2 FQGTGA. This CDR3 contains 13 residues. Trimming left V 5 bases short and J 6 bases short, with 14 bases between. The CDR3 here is CASSPEPGGEQYF. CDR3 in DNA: TGTGCCAGCAGCCCTGAACCAGGAGGCGAGCAGTACTTC.